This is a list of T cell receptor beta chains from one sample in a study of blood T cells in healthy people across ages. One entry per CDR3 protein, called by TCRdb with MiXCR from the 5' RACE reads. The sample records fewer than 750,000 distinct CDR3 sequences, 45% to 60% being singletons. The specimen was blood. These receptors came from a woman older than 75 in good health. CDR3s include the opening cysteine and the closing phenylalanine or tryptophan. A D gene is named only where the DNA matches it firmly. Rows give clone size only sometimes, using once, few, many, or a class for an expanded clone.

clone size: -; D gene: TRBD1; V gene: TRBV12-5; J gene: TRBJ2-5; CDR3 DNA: TGTGCTAGTGGGGGGACAGGGGACGGGACCCAGTACTTC; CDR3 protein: CASGGTGDGTQYF
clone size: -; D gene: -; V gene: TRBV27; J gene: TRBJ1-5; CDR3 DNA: TGTGCCAGCAGTTTGGCGTCAGGGACCGGTCAGCCCCAGCATTTT; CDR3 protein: CASSLASGTGQPQHF
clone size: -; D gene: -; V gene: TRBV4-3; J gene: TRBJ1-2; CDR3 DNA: TGCGCCAGCAGCCAAGTTAGTATACCCTCTAACTATGGCTACACCTTC; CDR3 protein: CASSQVSIPSNYGYTF
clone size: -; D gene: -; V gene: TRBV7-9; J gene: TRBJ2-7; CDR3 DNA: TGTGCCAGCAGCTTTTCAGGGTCGCACTACGAGCAGTACTTC; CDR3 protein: CASSFSGSHYEQYF
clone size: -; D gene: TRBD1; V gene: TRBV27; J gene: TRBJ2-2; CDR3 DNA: TGTGCCAGCAGACAGGGGCTAGCGAACACCGGGGAGCTGTTTTTT; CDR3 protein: CASRQGLANTGELFF
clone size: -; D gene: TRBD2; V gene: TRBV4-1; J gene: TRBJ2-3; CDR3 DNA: TGCGCCAGCAGCCTCCTGGGGGCGGGGGGTGCGTTCGATACGCAGTATTTT; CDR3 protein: CASSLLGAGGAFDTQYF
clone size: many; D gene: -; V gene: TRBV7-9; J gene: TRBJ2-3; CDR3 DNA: TGTGCCAGCAGCTTAGCGCTGGCGGGAACGGCAGATACGCAGTATTTT; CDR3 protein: CASSLALAGTADTQYF
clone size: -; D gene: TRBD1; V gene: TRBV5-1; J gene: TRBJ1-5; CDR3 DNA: TGCGCCAGCAGCCCTGGGACAGGGCAGGGCAATCAGCCCCAGCATTTT; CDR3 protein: CASSPGTGQGNQPQHF
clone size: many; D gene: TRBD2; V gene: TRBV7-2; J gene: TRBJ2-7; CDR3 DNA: TGTGCCAGCAGCTCTCTAGCGGTTAGCTCCTACGAGCAGTACTTC; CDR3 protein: CASSSLAVSSYEQYF
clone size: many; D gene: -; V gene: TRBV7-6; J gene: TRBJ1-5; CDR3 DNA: TGTGCCAGCAGTCGCGGGGGAAGCAATCAGCCCCAGCATTTT; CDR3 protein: CASSRGGSNQPQHF
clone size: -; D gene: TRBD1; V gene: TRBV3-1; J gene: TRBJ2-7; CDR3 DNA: TGTGCCAGCAGCCAATGGACAGGGGCATTCGAGCAGTACTTC; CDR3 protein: CASSQWTGAFEQYF
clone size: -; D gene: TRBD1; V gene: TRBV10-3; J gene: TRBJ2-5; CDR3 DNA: TGTGCCATCAGTGGCCACGCAGACAGGGAAGAGACCCAGTACTTC; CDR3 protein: CAISGHADREETQYF
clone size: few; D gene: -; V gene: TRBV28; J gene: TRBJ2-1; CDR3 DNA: TGTGCCAGCCTACAGGGCTACCTCTACAATGAGCAGTTCTTC; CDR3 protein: CASLQGYLYNEQFF
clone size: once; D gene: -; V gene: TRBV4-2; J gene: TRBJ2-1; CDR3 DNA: TGTGTCAGCAGCCAAGAGGCCACGAGCTCCTACAATGAGCAGTTCTTC; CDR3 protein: CVSSQEATSSYNEQFF
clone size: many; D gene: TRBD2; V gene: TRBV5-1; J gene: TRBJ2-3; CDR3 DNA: TGCGCCAGCAGCGCGAGGCGGGAGCGCACAGATACGCAGTATTTT; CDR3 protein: CASSARRERTDTQYF
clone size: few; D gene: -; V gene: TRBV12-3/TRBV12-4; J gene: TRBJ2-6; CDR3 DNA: TGTGCCAGCAGTTTACTAAATGCTGGGGCCAACGTCCTGACTTTC; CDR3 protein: CASSLLNAGANVLTF
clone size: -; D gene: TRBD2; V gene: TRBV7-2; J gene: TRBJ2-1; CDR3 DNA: TGTGCCAGCAGCACCCCGGGACTAGCGGGGGCCTTCTCCTACAATGAGCAGTTCTTC; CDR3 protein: CASSTPGLAGAFSYNEQFF
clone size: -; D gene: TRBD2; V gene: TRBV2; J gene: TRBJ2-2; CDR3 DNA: TGTGCCAGCACGAGAGCGGGGGGCACCGGGGAGCTGTTTTTT; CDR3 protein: CASTRAGGTGELFF
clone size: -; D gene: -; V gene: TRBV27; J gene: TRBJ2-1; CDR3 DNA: TGTGCCAGCAGTTCCCGGCCAGAATCCTACAATGAGCAGTTCTTC; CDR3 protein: CASSSRPESYNEQFF
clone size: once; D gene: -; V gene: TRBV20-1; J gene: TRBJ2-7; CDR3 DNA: TGCAGTGCTAGCCCTCCTCGCGAGCAGTACTTC; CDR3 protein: CSASPPREQYF
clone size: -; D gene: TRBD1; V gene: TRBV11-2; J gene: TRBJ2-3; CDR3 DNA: TGTGCCAGCAGCTCCCCGGAGGGGGGACAGGGAAGGGATACGCAGTATTTT; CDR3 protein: CASSSPEGGQGRDTQYF
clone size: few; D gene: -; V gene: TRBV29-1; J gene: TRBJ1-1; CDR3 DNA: TGCAGCGTTGTGTCTACGCCTGAAGCTTTCTTT; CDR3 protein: CSVVSTPEAFF
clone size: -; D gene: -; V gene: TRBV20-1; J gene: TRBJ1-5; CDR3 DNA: TGCAGTGCTTTGACTCCGGGCAATCAGCCCCAGCATTTT; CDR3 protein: CSALTPGNQPQHF
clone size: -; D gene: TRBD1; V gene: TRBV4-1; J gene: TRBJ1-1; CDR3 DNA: TGCGCCAGCAGCCACTGGGACAGCGCGAACACTGAAGCTTTCTTT; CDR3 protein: CASSHWDSANTEAFF
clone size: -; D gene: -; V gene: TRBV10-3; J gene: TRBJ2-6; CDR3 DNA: TGTGCCATCAGTGAGCCTAGGGGGGCCAACGTCCTGACTTTC; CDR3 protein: CAISEPRGANVLTF
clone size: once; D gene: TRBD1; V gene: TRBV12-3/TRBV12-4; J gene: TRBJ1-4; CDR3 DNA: TGTGCCAGCAGACTGGACAGGACTAATGAAAAACTGTTTTTT; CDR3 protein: CASRLDRTNEKLFF
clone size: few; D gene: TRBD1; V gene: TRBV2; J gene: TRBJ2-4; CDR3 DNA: TGTGCCAGCAGATGGGACAGCCAAAACATTCAGTACTTC; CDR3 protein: CASRWDSQNIQYF
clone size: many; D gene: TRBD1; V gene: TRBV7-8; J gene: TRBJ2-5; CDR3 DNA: TGTGCCAGCAGCTCGGACAGGGGGACCCAAGAGACCCAGTACTTC; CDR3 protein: CASSSDRGTQETQYF
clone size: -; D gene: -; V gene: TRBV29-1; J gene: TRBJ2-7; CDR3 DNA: TGCAGCGCCGGAGGCCGCACCCAATACGAGCAGTACTTC; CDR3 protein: CSAGGRTQYEQYF
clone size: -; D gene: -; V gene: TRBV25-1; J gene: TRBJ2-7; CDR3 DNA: TGTGCCAGCAGTGGGGGGCAGGGTTTGAACGAGCAGTACTTC; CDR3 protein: CASSGGQGLNEQYF
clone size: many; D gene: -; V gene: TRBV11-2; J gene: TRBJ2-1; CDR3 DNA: TGTGCCAGCAGCTTAGAAGGCAGGGGCTGGCCCTACAATGAGCAGTTCTTC; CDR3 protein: CASSLEGRGWPYNEQFF
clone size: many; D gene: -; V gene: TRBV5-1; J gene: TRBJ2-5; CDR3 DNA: TGCGCCAGCAGCGTGATCACCCTTGAGGAGACCCAGTACTTC; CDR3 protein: CASSVITLEETQYF
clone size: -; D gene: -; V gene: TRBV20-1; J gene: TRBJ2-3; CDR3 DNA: TGCAGTCTGAATCAAGGGCTTCAGGCAGATACGCAGTATTTT; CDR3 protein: CSLNQGLQADTQYF
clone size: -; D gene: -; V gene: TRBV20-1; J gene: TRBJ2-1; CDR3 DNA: TGCAGTGCTAGAGACGCCGGTGCTTCCTACAATGAGCAGTTCTTC; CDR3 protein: CSARDAGASYNEQFF
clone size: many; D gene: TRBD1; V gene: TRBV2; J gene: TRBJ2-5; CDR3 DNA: TGTGCCAGCAGTGTGACAGGGGCAAGCACCCAGTACTTC; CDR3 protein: CASSVTGASTQYF
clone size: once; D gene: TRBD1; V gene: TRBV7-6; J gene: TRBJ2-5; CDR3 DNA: TGTGCCAGCAGCCGCATTCGGACAGGGAAAGAGACCCAGTACTTC; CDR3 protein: CASSRIRTGKETQYF
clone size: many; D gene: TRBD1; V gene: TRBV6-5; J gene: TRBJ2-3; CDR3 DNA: TGTGCCACTGGACGGACAGGAGTGGGGGATACGCAGTATTTT; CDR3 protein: CATGRTGVGDTQYF
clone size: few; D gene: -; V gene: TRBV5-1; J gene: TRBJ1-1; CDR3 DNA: TGCGCCAGTCAAACCGCTCCGGGGGTGAACACTGAAGCTTTCTTT; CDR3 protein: CASQTAPGVNTEAFF
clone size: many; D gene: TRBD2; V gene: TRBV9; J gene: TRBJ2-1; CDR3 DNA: TGTGCCAGCAGCGTAGTGGGGGGGTCCTACAATGAGCAGTTCTTC; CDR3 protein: CASSVVGGSYNEQFF
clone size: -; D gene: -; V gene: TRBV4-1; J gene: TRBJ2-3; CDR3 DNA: TGCGCCAGCAGCCCAGGCGCAGGCGGGTTTAGCACAGATACGCAGTATTTT; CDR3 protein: CASSPGAGGFSTDTQYF
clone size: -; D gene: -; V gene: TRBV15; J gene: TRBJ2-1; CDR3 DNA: TGTGCCACCAGCAGAGAGGGAGCCTACAATGAGCAGTTCTTC; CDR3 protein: CATSREGAYNEQFF
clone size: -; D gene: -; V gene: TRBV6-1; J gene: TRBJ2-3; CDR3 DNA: TGTGCCAGCAGTGAGAGGGCTAGCGATTGGGAAGATACGCAGTATTTT; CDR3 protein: CASSERASDWEDTQYF
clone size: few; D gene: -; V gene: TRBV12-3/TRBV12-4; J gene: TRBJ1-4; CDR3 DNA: TGTGCCAGCAGTCCCAGTGGAACAACTAATGAAAAACTGTTTTTT; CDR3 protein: CASSPSGTTNEKLFF
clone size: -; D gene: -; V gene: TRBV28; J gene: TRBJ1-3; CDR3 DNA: TGTGCCAGCACCCGCCGACAACCCTTGGGCGGAAACACCATATATTTT; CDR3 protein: CASTRRQPLGGNTIYF
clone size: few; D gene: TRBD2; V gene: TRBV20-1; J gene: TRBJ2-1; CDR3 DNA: TGCAGTCCCCTGGGCGGGGGGACCTACAATGAGCAGTTCTTC; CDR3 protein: CSPLGGGTYNEQFF
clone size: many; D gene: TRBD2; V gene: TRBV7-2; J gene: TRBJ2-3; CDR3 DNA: TGTGCCAGCAGCCCCCCAGCGGGGGGGAGCACAGATACGCAGTATTTT; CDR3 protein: CASSPPAGGSTDTQYF
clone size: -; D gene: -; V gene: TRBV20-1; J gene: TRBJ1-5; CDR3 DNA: TGCAGTGCTAATGAAGGGTACGCAAATCAGCCCCAGCATTTT; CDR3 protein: CSANEGYANQPQHF
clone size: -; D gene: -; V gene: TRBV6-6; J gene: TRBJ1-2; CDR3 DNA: TGTGCCAGCAGTAACCTGGATAGGGGCGACTATGGCTACACCTTC; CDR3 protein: CASSNLDRGDYGYTF
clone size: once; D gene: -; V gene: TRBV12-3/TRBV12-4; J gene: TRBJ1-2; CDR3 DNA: TGTGCCAGCACAAGGGGTGGATATGGCTACACCTTC; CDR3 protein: CASTRGGYGYTF